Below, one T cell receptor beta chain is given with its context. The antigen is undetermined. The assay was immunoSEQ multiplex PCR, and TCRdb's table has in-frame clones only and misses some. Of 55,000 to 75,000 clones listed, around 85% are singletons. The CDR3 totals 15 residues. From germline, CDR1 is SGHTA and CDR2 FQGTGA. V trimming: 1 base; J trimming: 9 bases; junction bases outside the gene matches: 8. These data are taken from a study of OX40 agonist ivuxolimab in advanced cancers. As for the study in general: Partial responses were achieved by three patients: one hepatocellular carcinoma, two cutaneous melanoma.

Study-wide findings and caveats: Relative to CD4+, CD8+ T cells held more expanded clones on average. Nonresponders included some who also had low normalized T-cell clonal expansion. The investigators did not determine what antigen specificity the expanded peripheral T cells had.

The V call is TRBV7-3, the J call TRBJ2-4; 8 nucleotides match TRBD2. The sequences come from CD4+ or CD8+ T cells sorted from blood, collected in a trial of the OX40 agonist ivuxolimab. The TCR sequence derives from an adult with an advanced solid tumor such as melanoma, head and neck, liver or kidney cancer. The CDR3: CASSLSAGGRSIQYF. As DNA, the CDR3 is TGTGCCAGCAGCTTAAGTGCGGGGGGCCGGAGCATTCAGTACTTC.